This T cell receptor (beta chain) was observed in a study of cytomegalovirus exposure and HLA in healthy donors. Study observations and caveats: CMV serostatus stood as the only immune exposure information on hand.

This clone was counted a few times. Its antigen is not identified. In nominal health when sampled, donors likely had unrecorded immune exposures nonetheless. Primers for the PCR totalled 60 Vbeta and 13 Jbeta. The assay was immunoSEQ multiplex PCR, and TCRdb's table has in-frame clones only and misses some. Seen here are around 130,000 clones, over 65% observed once, and the top ten hold roughly 8.6%. The clonotype originates from a middle-aged woman in good health and CMV-seropositive. Sequencing used PBMCs.

This chain's CDR3 is CASTTWGEDKEKLFF. The CDR3 nucleotides read TGTGCCAGTACCACTTGGGGGGAAGATAAAGAAAAACTGTTTTTT. J is TRBJ1-4 and V is TRBV19; TRBD1 might be the D (5 bases). The CDR3 loop spans 15 amino acids. CDR1 is LNHDA, CDR2 SQIVND, per germline (reference sequence). The V end lost 7 bases, the J end lost 8 bases, and 20 bases lay between the germline ends.